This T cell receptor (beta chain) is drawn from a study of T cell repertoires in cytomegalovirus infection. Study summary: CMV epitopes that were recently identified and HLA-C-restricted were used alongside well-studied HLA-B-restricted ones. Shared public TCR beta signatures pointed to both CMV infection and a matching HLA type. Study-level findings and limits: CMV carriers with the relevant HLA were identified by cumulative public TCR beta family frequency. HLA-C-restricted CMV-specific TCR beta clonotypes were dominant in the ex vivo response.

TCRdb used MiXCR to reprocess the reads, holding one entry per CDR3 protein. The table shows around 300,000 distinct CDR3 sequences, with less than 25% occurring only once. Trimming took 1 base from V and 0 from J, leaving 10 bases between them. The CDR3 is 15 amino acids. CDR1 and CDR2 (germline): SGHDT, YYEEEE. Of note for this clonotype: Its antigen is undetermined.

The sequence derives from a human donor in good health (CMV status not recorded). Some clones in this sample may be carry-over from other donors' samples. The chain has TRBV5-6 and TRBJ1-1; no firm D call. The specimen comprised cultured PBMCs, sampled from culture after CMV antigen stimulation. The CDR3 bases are TGTGCCAGCAGCTTGTTAGGCCTAATGAACACTGAAGCTTTCTTT. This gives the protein CASSLLGLMNTEAFF.